These T cell receptor beta chains were read from a single sample in a study of blood T cells in healthy people across ages. TCRdb passed the 5' RACE reads through MiXCR, listing each CDR3 protein once. The table lists about 1.7 million distinct CDR3 sequences, approximately 28% of them singletons. The material sequenced was blood. The receptors here all came from a woman under 40 in good health. Both conserved end residues are part of each CDR3. The D gene is left open where the match is weak. Clone size is not always given. Where it is, it says once, few, many or a class for expanded clones.

11,TRBJ1-1,TRBV6-2/TRBV6-3,NA,NA,CATASTTEAFF,TGTGCCACCGCATCGACCACTGAAGCTTTCTTT
15,TRBJ2-4,TRBV5-1,NA,NA,CASSWDWMTPREQYF,TGCGCCAGCAGCTGGGACTGGATGACCCCTCGAGAGCAGTACTTC
15,TRBJ2-1,TRBV20-1,NA,many,CSAAPTGIIYNEQFF,TGCAGTGCGGCCCCGACAGGCATTATCTACAATGAGCAGTTCTTC
12,TRBJ1-2,TRBV2,NA,few,CASSETNYGYTF,TGTGCCAGCAGTGAAACCAACTATGGCTACACCTTC
14,TRBJ1-2,TRBV10-3,TRBD1,few,CAISEYGQESGYTF,TGTGCCATCAGTGAGTATGGACAGGAATCAGGCTACACCTTC
15,TRBJ2-7,TRBV3-1,NA,many,CASSRTETGTYGQYF,TGTGCCAGCAGCCGTACCGAGACAGGAACCTACGGGCAGTACTTC
14,TRBJ2-7,TRBV2,TRBD1,few,CATTQGLGNDEQYF,TGTGCCACGACACAGGGGCTTGGTAACGACGAGCAGTACTTC
15,TRBJ1-5,TRBV6-1,TRBD1,NA,CASSLQGDGSQPQHF,TGTGCCAGCAGTCTACAGGGGGATGGTAGTCAGCCCCAGCATTTT
12,TRBJ2-1,TRBV10-1,TRBD1,NA,CASSESGGRRFF,TGCGCCAGCAGTGAGTCAGGGGGCAGGCGGTTCTTC
14,TRBJ1-1,TRBV5-1,NA,few,CASSQGPSNTEAFF,TGCGCCAGCAGCCAAGGGCCCTCGAACACTGAAGCTTTCTTT
14,TRBJ1-3,TRBV7-2,TRBD1,once,CTSSSQGLGNTIYF,TGTACCAGCAGCTCACAGGGGTTGGGAAACACCATATATTTT
18,TRBJ2-6,TRBV20-1,TRBD1,NA,CSARGIGQGAAGANVLTF,TGCAGTGCTAGAGGGATTGGACAGGGGGCGGCTGGGGCCAACGTCCTGACTTTC
15,TRBJ2-3,TRBV3-1,TRBD2,NA,CASSQERTSGRTQYF,TGTGCCAGCAGCCAAGAAAGGACTAGCGGGAGAACGCAGTATTTT
16,TRBJ2-1,TRBV4-1,TRBD1,NA,CASSQDPGTGRGEQFF,TGCGCCAGCAGCCAAGATCCGGGGACAGGGAGGGGTGAGCAGTTCTTC
14,TRBJ2-7,TRBV12-3/TRBV12-4,NA,NA,CASSLGVGQSEQYF,TGTGCCAGCAGTTTAGGCGTAGGGCAAAGCGAGCAGTACTTC
14,TRBJ2-3,TRBV6-5,NA,few,CASSYGQGSDTQYF,TGTGCCAGCAGTTACGGGCAGGGGTCAGATACGCAGTATTTT
14,TRBJ2-5,TRBV7-9,NA,NA,CASSRTPSFETQYF,TGTGCCAGCAGCCGGACCCCCTCTTTTGAGACCCAGTACTTC
15,TRBJ2-1,TRBV7-9,NA,few,CASSGLGLPNNEQFF,TGTGCCAGCAGCGGCCTGGGGCTGCCGAACAATGAGCAGTTCTTC
15,TRBJ1-4,TRBV19,NA,NA,CASRLQGRTNEKLFF,TGTGCCAGTAGACTCCAGGGAAGGACTAATGAAAAACTGTTTTTT
14,TRBJ1-1,TRBV5-1,NA,NA,CASRPVSEGTEAFF,TGCGCCAGCAGGCCAGTCAGTGAGGGCACTGAAGCTTTCTTT
15,TRBJ1-2,TRBV12-3/TRBV12-4,NA,few,CASSPSGRSEGGYTF,TGTGCCAGCAGCCCAAGTGGCCGGAGCGAGGGCGGCTACACCTTC
16,TRBJ2-5,TRBV12-3/TRBV12-4,TRBD2,many,CASRRSGGAYQETQYF,TGTGCCAGCAGACGTAGCGGGGGGGCTTACCAAGAGACCCAGTACTTC
12,TRBJ2-1,TRBV29-1,NA,many,CSVDSGANEQFF,TGCAGCGTTGACTCAGGAGCGAATGAGCAGTTCTTC
16,TRBJ2-1,TRBV7-3,TRBD1,NA,CASSFTTGSSYNEQFF,TGTGCCAGCAGCTTTACGACAGGGTCATCCTACAATGAGCAGTTCTTC
15,TRBJ2-1,TRBV12-3/TRBV12-4,NA,once,CVSSLGQRNNNEQFF,TGTGTCAGCAGTTTAGGGCAGCGAAACAACAATGAGCAGTTCTTC
16,TRBJ2-1,TRBV4-3,TRBD2,many,CASSASGSGSYNEQFF,TGCGCCAGCAGCGCAAGCGGGAGTGGGTCCTACAATGAGCAGTTCTTC
15,TRBJ2-3,TRBV7-2,NA,many,CASSLAISSTDTQYF,TGTGCCAGCAGCTTAGCCATCTCTAGCACAGATACGCAGTATTTT
16,TRBJ2-5,TRBV7-2,NA,many,CASSLYVGGGGETQYF,TGTGCCAGCAGCTTATATGTCGGCGGCGGAGGGGAGACCCAGTACTTC
16,TRBJ2-5,TRBV10-3,TRBD1,many,CAISVGGTGGTQTQYF,TGTGCCATCAGTGTAGGAGGGACAGGTGGTACGCAGACTCAGTACTTC
15,TRBJ2-7,TRBV20-1,TRBD2,NA,CSAEEGRGYSYEQYF,TGCAGTGCTGAGGAGGGGAGGGGTTACTCCTACGAGCAGTACTTC
13,TRBJ2-5,TRBV20-1,NA,once,CSAREGALWEQYF,TGCAGTGCTAGAGAGGGGGCGCTTTGGGAGCAGTACTTC
11,TRBJ2-7,TRBV20-1,TRBD2,few,CSPGGPYEQYF,TGCAGTCCGGGAGGGCCCTACGAGCAGTACTTC
15,TRBJ2-7,TRBV7-9,NA,NA,CASGSDIALNYEQYF,TGTGCCAGCGGGAGCGACATCGCCCTAAACTACGAGCAGTACTTC
11,TRBJ2-7,TRBV5-6,NA,NA,CARVERYEQYF,TGTGCCAGGGTAGAACGCTACGAGCAGTACTTC
17,TRBJ2-2,TRBV9,TRBD2,NA,CASSVGGSGGATGELFF,TGTGCCAGCAGCGTAGGTGGTAGCGGGGGAGCCACCGGGGAGCTGTTTTTT
13,TRBJ1-1,TRBV12-3/TRBV12-4,NA,NA,CARRGTANTEAFF,TGTGCCAGGAGGGGGACTGCCAACACTGAAGCTTTCTTT
16,TRBJ2-3,TRBV7-7,TRBD2,few,CASSPSGYSGADTQYF,TGTGCCAGCAGCCCGAGCGGATATAGCGGGGCAGATACGCAGTATTTT
15,TRBJ2-5,TRBV5-1,NA,NA,CASSLRNSVKETQYF,TGCGCCAGCAGCCTCCGGAATAGCGTAAAAGAGACCCAGTACTTC
15,TRBJ2-5,TRBV7-2,TRBD2,NA,CASSFSGRGSETQYF,TGTGCCAGCAGCTTTAGCGGGAGAGGCTCAGAGACCCAGTACTTC
17,TRBJ1-2,TRBV11-2,NA,NA,CASSLGGHLRTNYGYTF,TGTGCCAGCAGCTTAGGAGGACACCTGAGGACTAACTATGGCTACACCTTC
14,TRBJ2-3,TRBV7-2,NA,few,CASSLASPGDAQYF,TGTGCCAGCAGCTTAGCTTCCCCCGGTGATGCGCAGTATTTT
13,TRBJ2-2,TRBV29-1,TRBD1,few,CSAGTVIGGELFF,TGCAGCGCAGGGACAGTGATTGGCGGGGAGCTGTTTTTT
15,TRBJ1-4,TRBV5-5,TRBD1,NA,CASSLEGQGFEKLFF,TGTGCCAGCAGCTTGGAGGGACAGGGCTTTGAAAAACTGTTTTTT
12,TRBJ2-5,TRBV12-3/TRBV12-4,NA,NA,CASSLYPSAQYF,TGTGCCAGCAGTTTATACCCGTCGGCCCAGTACTTC
15,TRBJ2-2,TRBV21-1,NA,NA,CADQQEEGYTGELFF,TGTGCCGACCAGCAGGAAGAAGGGTACACCGGGGAGCTGTTTTTT
14,TRBJ2-7,TRBV6-5,NA,many,CASSYSTGMVGQYF,TGTGCCAGCAGTTACTCGACCGGGATGGTCGGGCAGTACTTC
15,TRBJ2-3,TRBV10-3,NA,NA,CAISESERITDTQYF,TGTGCCATCAGTGAGTCCGAGCGGATCACAGATACGCAGTATTTT
14,TRBJ1-3,TRBV7-9,NA,few,CASSLGSATNTIYF,TGTGCCAGCAGTCTCGGCAGCGCGACCAACACCATATATTTT
13,TRBJ2-7,TRBV20-1,NA,few,CSARDWGRGEQYF,TGCAGTGCTAGAGATTGGGGGCGGGGCGAGCAGTACTTC
15,TRBJ2-7,TRBV5-6,NA,NA,CASSLFSGLSYEQYF,TGTGCCAGCAGTTTATTTTCGGGGTTGAGCTACGAGCAGTACTTC
11,TRBJ2-7,TRBV20-1,NA,many,CSASGDYEQYF,TGCAGTGCTAGTGGGGATTACGAGCAGTACTTC
14,TRBJ1-2,TRBV24-1,TRBD1,few,CATSDGTGFEGYTF,TGTGCCACCAGTGATGGGACAGGGTTTGAAGGCTACACCTTC
16,TRBJ2-5,TRBV7-9,NA,few,CASSSTRGRESETQYF,TGTGCCAGCAGCTCGACGAGGGGTAGGGAATCAGAGACCCAGTACTTC
15,TRBJ2-3,TRBV10-3,TRBD2,few,CAIGAASGGADTQYF,TGTGCCATCGGGGCCGCTAGCGGGGGGGCAGATACGCAGTATTTT
13,TRBJ1-2,TRBV10-1,NA,NA,CASSESSRYGYTF,TGCGCCAGCAGTGAGAGCAGTCGCTATGGCTACACCTTC
14,TRBJ2-1,TRBV20-1,TRBD1,NA,CSAIPGQGYNEQFF,TGCAGTGCTATACCGGGACAGGGGTACAATGAGCAGTTCTTC
13,TRBJ1-2,TRBV10-2,NA,few,CASSDPGRMGYTF,TGCGCCAGCAGTGATCCGGGGAGGATGGGCTACACCTTC
13,TRBJ1-1,TRBV10-3,NA,few,CAISGGQNTEAFF,TGTGCCATCAGTGGGGGTCAGAACACTGAAGCTTTCTTT
14,TRBJ2-7,TRBV19,NA,NA,CASSIGGEPYEQYF,TGTGCCAGTAGTATCGGGGGCGAACCCTACGAGCAGTACTTC